The 11 T cell receptor beta chains in this list originate from one sample, sequenced in a study of cytomegalovirus exposure and HLA in healthy donors. The primer mix had 60 Vbeta and 13 Jbeta primers. The method was immunoSEQ multiplex PCR; TCRdb's version includes in-frame clones alone and lacks a portion of them. Found here are some 180,000 clones, around 83% of them singletons; the top ten hold 1.5% to 2%. The source material was PBMCs. The receptor set was obtained from a middle-aged man in good health and CMV-seropositive.

The genes are TRBV6-1 and TRBJ1-1; D might be TRBD1 (5 bases). The germline V and J ends were trimmed by 0 bases and 0 bases, with 11 bases remaining between them. The CDR3 totals 16 residues. Germline V CDR1 and CDR2: MNHNS, SASEGT. CDR3 protein: CASSEARLGVNTEAFF. In nucleotides, the CDR3 is TGTGCCAGCAGTGAAGCGCGTTTAGGGGTGAACACTGAAGCTTTCTTT.

The J gene is TRBJ2-2, the V gene TRBV27; D unclear. Germline values: CDR1 MNHEY, CDR2 SMNVEV (reference sequence). The CDR3 has 14 amino acids. The germline V and J ends were trimmed by 6 bases and 6 bases, with 14 bases remaining between them. The DNA of the CDR3 is TGTGCCAGCAGCCAAAGATCCGAGGCCGGGGAGCTGTTTTTT. Amino acid sequence: CASSQRSEAGELFF.

This clone was picked up a small number of times. The chain employs TRBV30 and TRBJ1-1; 9 nucleotides agree with TRBD1. The length of the CDR3 is 14 residues. Germline V gene lookup returns CDR1 GTSNPN and CDR2 SVGIG (reference sequence). Trimming at V came to 0 bases and at J to 3 bases, leaving 2 bases not matched to a gene. The CDR3 reads CAWSVYRGHTEAFF. CDR3 coding DNA: TGTGCCTGGAGTGTCTACAGGGGGCACACTGAAGCTTTCTTT.

The genes are TRBV10-2 and TRBJ2-4; no definite D call. The CDR3 covers 14 residues. The V gene's germline CDR1 is WSHSY and CDR2 SAAADI. V was shortened by 6 bases and J by 3 bases, with 12 bases between the two germline ends. CDR3 amino acids: CASSSTELKNIQYF. For the CDR3, the DNA is TGCGCCAGCAGCTCGACTGAACTCAAAAACATTCAGTACTTC.

CDR3 protein: CSVSKSGAGEGNTGELFF. The CDR3 coding sequence is TGCAGCGTCTCTAAGTCAGGGGCGGGGGAGGGAAACACCGGGGAGCTGTTTTTT. The chain carries TRBV29-1 and TRBJ2-2, with a weak D call TRBD2 (7 bases). V lost 6 bases to trimming and J lost 2 bases, with 25 bases between them. This CDR3 has 18 amino acids. Germline values: CDR1 SQVTM, CDR2 ANQGSEA.

V is TRBV5-6 and J is TRBJ1-5; possible D gene TRBD1, 6 bases. V was trimmed by 3 bases and J by 3 bases, leaving 13 bases between them. This CDR3 has 15 amino acids. CDR1 SGHDT and CDR2 YYEEEE come from the germline V gene. The CDR3 DNA follows: TGTGCCAGCAGCTCAGGGGCCGTTCCCAATCAGCCCCAGCATTTT. Translating it yields CASSSGAVPNQPQHF. Full variable domain (outside the CDR3, taken from reference TRBV5-6 and TRBJ1-5): DAGVTQSPTHLIKTRGQQVTLRCSPKSGHDTVSWYQQALGQGPQFIFQYYEEEERQRGNFPDRFSGHQFPNYSSELNVNALLLGDSALYLCASSSGAVPNQPQHFGDGTRLSIL.

The V gene is TRBV5-1, the J gene TRBJ2-2; tentative D call: TRBD1 (5 bases). This CDR3 region has 13 residues. V was shortened by 2 bases and J by 6 bases, with 8 bases between the two germline ends. CDR1 is SGHRS, CDR2 YFSETQ, per germline. The CDR3, as DNA: TGCGCCAGCAGCTTTTCAGGGTCCGGGGAGCTGTTTTTT. Translation gives CASSFSGSGELFF.

The gene calls are TRBV15 and TRBJ2-2, with TRBD2 matching over 8 bases. V lost 3 bases to trimming and J lost 3 bases; unmatched junction nucleotides: 6. CDR1 and CDR2 from the germline V gene are LNHNV and YYDKDF (reference sequence). The CDR3 is 16 amino acids. CDR3 nucleotide sequence: TGTGCCACCAGCAGTTCCGGGAGGGCGCACACCGGGGAGCTGTTTTTT. Its translation: CATSSSGRAHTGELFF.

CDR3 nucleotide sequence: TGTGCCACCAGCGGTCGACTAGGTTTTACTCTTTACGAGCAGTACTTC. Protein sequence: CATSGRLGFTLYEQYF. The chain recombines TRBV15 with TRBJ2-7; a possible D gene is TRBD2 (6 bases). The CDR3 extends over 16 amino acids. The V and J ends lost 5 bases and 4 bases respectively, with 21 bases between them. Germline-derived CDR1 and CDR2 are LNHNV and YYDKDF (reference sequence).

This chain links TRBV7-2 with TRBJ2-1, with 8 bases matching TRBD2. The CDR3 consists of 15 residues. The V and J ends lost 5 bases and 7 bases, in that order; junction bases with no gene match: 10. Germline CDR1 and CDR2: SGHTA and FQGNSA. The chain's CDR3 is CASSPPGLVVNEQFF. CDR3 DNA sequence: TGTGCCAGCAGCCCGCCGGGACTAGTGGTTAATGAGCAGTTCTTC.

The J gene is TRBJ2-2, the V gene TRBV28; 12 bases match TRBD2. V gave up 1 base and J gave up 2 bases; unmatched junction bases: 8. The CDR3 extends over 19 amino acids. CDR1 and CDR2 (germline): MDHEN, SYDVKM. The CDR3 DNA sequence: TGTGCCAGCAGTTTATCCCTGCTAGCGGGAGGGATTAACACCGGGGAGCTGTTTTTT. Translation: CASSLSLLAGGINTGELFF.